Listed below are T cell receptor beta chains from one sample, sequenced in a study of blood T cell repertoires in COVID-19. The table came from immunoSEQ multiplex PCR; TCRdb's copy has only in-frame clones and leaves some out. This sample yields hundreds of thousands of clones, of which 65% to 90% are seen a single time; roughly 7% belongs to the top ten. Sample: peripheral blood. These receptors came from a woman aged 45-65 years with acute or convalescent COVID-19. The CDR3 runs from the conserved cysteine through the conserved F or W. The D gene is left open where the match is weak. Rows give clone size only sometimes, using once, few, many, or a class for an expanded clone.

V gene	D gene	clone size	J gene	CDR3 protein	CDR3 DNA
TRBV4-1	.	.	TRBJ2-3	CASSPSRGSSTDTQYF	TGCGCCAGCAGCCCTTCCAGGGGATCGAGCACAGATACGCAGTATTTT
TRBV5-6	.	.	TRBJ2-5	CASSIGTRVWETQYF	TGTGCCAGCAGCATAGGCACTAGGGTTTGGGAGACCCAGTACTTC
TRBV7-9	TRBD1	.	TRBJ2-7	CASSRTGYEQYF	TGTGCCAGCAGCCGGACAGGCTACGAGCAGTACTTC
TRBV24-1	TRBD2	.	TRBJ2-3	CATSDMSSRGEDTQYF	TGTGCCACCAGTGATATGAGTTCCCGGGGGGAAGATACGCAGTATTTT
TRBV4-3	.	.	TRBJ1-6	CASSQDTFGGSPLHF	TGCGCCAGCAGCCAAGACACTTTCGGGGGTTCACCCCTCCACTTT
TRBV19	.	.	TRBJ2-5	CASSGREGETQYF	TGTGCCAGTAGCGGGAGAGAGGGGGAGACCCAGTACTTC
TRBV28	TRBD1	.	TRBJ2-2	CASSGGQPGKAGELFF	TGTGCCAGCAGTGGGGGACAGCCGGGGAAAGCCGGGGAGCTGTTTTTT
TRBV6-1	TRBD2	.	TRBJ2-1	CASSEARLAGASEQFF	TGTGCCAGCAGTGAAGCTAGATTAGCGGGAGCAAGTGAGCAGTTCTTC
TRBV19	TRBD2	.	TRBJ2-3	CASSISVSGLAGNTQYF	TGTGCCAGTAGTATATCGGTCAGTGGACTAGCGGGGAATACGCAGTATTTT
TRBV5-1	.	.	TRBJ2-5	CASSLVGTKETQYF	TGCGCCAGCAGCTTGGTGGGGACAAAAGAGACCCAGTACTTC
TRBV9	TRBD1	.	TRBJ1-5	CASSPGGSLNQPQHF	TGTGCCAGCAGTCCAGGGGGGTCTCTCAATCAGCCCCAGCATTTT
TRBV7-2	TRBD1	.	TRBJ2-2	CASSSRRTGITGELFF	TGTGCCAGCAGCTCGAGGAGGACAGGGATCACCGGGGAGCTGTTTTTT
TRBV14	.	.	TRBJ1-1	CASSQVTGGEAFF	TGTGCCAGCAGCCAAGTGACAGGAGGTGAAGCTTTCTTT
TRBV11-2	TRBD1	.	TRBJ1-1	CASSLGQGSTEAFF	TGTGCCAGCAGCTTGGGACAGGGTAGCACTGAAGCTTTCTTT
TRBV9	TRBD2	many	TRBJ2-1	CASSVTSGRSGEQFF	TGTGCCAGCAGCGTAACGAGCGGGAGGTCAGGTGAGCAGTTCTTC